The rows below give T cell receptor beta chains drawn from one sample of a study of OX40 agonist ivuxolimab in advanced cancers. Only in-frame clones appear in the TCRdb table, and some are missing; sequencing was by immunoSEQ multiplex PCR. The table has approximately 100,000 clones, more than 85% seen once. Specimen: CD4+ or CD8+ T cells sorted from blood, collected in a trial of the OX40 agonist ivuxolimab. Receptors originate from an adult with an advanced solid tumor such as melanoma, head and neck, liver or kidney cancer. The CDR3 runs from the conserved cysteine through the conserved F or W. D genes are given only for firm matches. Clone sizes are given selectively: once, few, many, or a class where the clone is expanded.

V gene	D gene	J gene	clone size	CDR3 DNA	CDR3 protein
TRBV28	-	TRBJ1-5	-	TGTGCCAGCACTCAAGGGTATAGCAATCAGCCCCAGCATTTT	CASTQGYSNQPQHF
TRBV11-2	-	TRBJ2-1	few	TGTGCCAGCAGCGTTGGGAGAACCACCCTAAGCTCCTACAATGAGCAGTTCTTC	CASSVGRTTLSSYNEQFF
TRBV2	-	TRBJ2-1	-	TGTGCCAGCAGTAACAGAGGTACGAATGAGCAGTTCTTC	CASSNRGTNEQFF
TRBV28	-	TRBJ2-2	-	TGTGCCAGCAGCCCTTTTTTATCGGGCACCGGGGAGCTGTTTTTT	CASSPFLSGTGELFF
TRBV28	TRBD1	TRBJ1-3	-	TGTGCCAGCAGCATCCCCGGGACAGCGTTTTCCGCGAACACCATATATTTT	CASSIPGTAFSANTIYF
TRBV28	-	TRBJ1-1	once	TGTGCCTCAGCCACGGAGATTAACACTGAAGCTTTCTTT	CASATEINTEAFF
TRBV7-2	-	TRBJ1-2	-	TGTGCCAGCAGCCCTGGGGGTCAATGGAGAGGCTACACCTTC	CASSPGGQWRGYTF
TRBV7-8	TRBD1	TRBJ1-4	-	TGTGCCAGCAGCCTTAAGACAGGGGCTGGTGAAAAACTGTTTTTT	CASSLKTGAGEKLFF
TRBV5-1	TRBD1	TRBJ2-3	-	TGCGCCAGCAACCTCGGACAGGGCGCAGATACGCAGTATTTT	CASNLGQGADTQYF
TRBV5-5	-	TRBJ2-5	once	TGTGCCAGCAGCTTGGCCCAAGAGACCCAGTACTTC	CASSLAQETQYF
TRBV7-2	TRBD2	TRBJ2-3	-	TGTGCCAGCAGCCCCAGGACTAGCGGAAGCACAGATACGCAGTATTTT	CASSPRTSGSTDTQYF
TRBV10-1	TRBD2	TRBJ2-1	-	TGCGCCAGCAGTGGCCGGGGGAGGGTGAATGAGCAGTTCTTC	CASSGRGRVNEQFF
TRBV11-2	-	TRBJ2-1	-	TGTGCCAGCAGCTTTGCTAGGGGGGGGCTTTCCTACAATGAGCAGTTCTTC	CASSFARGGLSYNEQFF
TRBV6-5	-	TRBJ1-3	-	TGTGCCAGCAGTTACTCGAGACACCCGGGAAACACCATATATTTT	CASSYSRHPGNTIYF
TRBV7-9	-	TRBJ2-7	-	TGTGCCAGCAGCAACACGGAGGGCGAGCAGTACTTC	CASSNTEGEQYF
TRBV7-3	TRBD2	TRBJ2-5	few	TGTGCCAGCAGCGCAGGGACTAGAGTAGGGACCCAGTACTTC	CASSAGTRVGTQYF
TRBV19	TRBD1	TRBJ1-5	once	TGTGCCAGTCGGACAGGGAGTTTGCCCCAGCATTTT	CASRTGSLPQHF
TRBV5-6	TRBD2	TRBJ2-3	-	TGTGCCAGCAGCCCCTCGGGACTAGCGGGAGATACGCAGTATTTT	CASSPSGLAGDTQYF
TRBV6-6	-	TRBJ1-2	-	TGTGCCAGCACCTCTTGGGCCAGGTCTAACTATGGCTACACCTTC	CASTSWARSNYGYTF
TRBV7-3	-	TRBJ2-7	-	TGTGCCAGCAGCTCTGACTACGAGCAGTACTTC	CASSSDYEQYF
TRBV6-1	-	TRBJ2-7	-	TGTGCCAGCAGTGGACTAAGATCCGGGGAGCAGTACTTC	CASSGLRSGEQYF
TRBV6-1	-	TRBJ1-2	few	TGTGCCAGCAGTGAAGCAGCAGGGCGGTATGGCTACACCTTC	CASSEAAGRYGYTF
TRBV5-6	-	TRBJ2-1	-	TGTGCCAGCAGCTTTCTCTACAATGAGCAGTTCTTC	CASSFLYNEQFF
TRBV5-4	-	TRBJ2-1	once	TGTGCCAGCAGCGACGGGATCCTTTTAGAAGGGAAGGATTTATACAATGAGCAGTTCTTC	CASSDGILLEGKDLYNEQFF
TRBV7-2	-	TRBJ2-5	-	TGTGCCAGCAGCTTAGTGGGACAAGAGACCCAGTACTTC	CASSLVGQETQYF
TRBV12-5	TRBD2	TRBJ2-2	once	TGTGCTAGTGGTTTCCTCCCCGACGGGACTAGCGCGATCGGGGAGCTGTTTTTT	CASGFLPDGTSAIGELFF
TRBV15	-	TRBJ2-3	once	TGTGCCACCAGCAAACAGGGCGTTGCAGATACGCAGTATTTT	CATSKQGVADTQYF
TRBV7-2	-	TRBJ2-1	-	TGTGCCAGCAGCGCCCGTAAACTCTATGAGCAGTTCTTC	CASSARKLYEQFF
TRBV2	TRBD1	TRBJ1-2	-	TGTGCCAGCAGTTTAACAGGGGATGGCTACACCTTC	CASSLTGDGYTF
TRBV6-1	-	TRBJ1-4	-	TGTGCCAGCAGCGTTACTCCCCAGGGTAGTGAAAAACTGTTTTTT	CASSVTPQGSEKLFF
TRBV6-5	TRBD1	TRBJ2-7	-	TGTGCCAGCAGCCTCTCCGGGACAGGATTCTACGAGCAGTACTTC	CASSLSGTGFYEQYF
TRBV18	TRBD1	TRBJ1-2	-	TGTGCCAGCTCACCGGGACAGGACTTCTATGGCTACACCTTC	CASSPGQDFYGYTF
TRBV7-9	-	TRBJ2-5	-	TGTGCCAGCAGCTTGTGGGGAACCCAGTACTTC	CASSLWGTQYF
TRBV7-6	TRBD1	TRBJ1-1	-	TGTGCCAGCAGCTCACAGGGGGCTGTCACTGAAGCTTTCTTT	CASSSQGAVTEAFF
TRBV2	TRBD1	TRBJ1-2	-	TGTGCCAGCAGTGAAGCGCACGGGACAGCCTATGGCTACACCTTC	CASSEAHGTAYGYTF
TRBV7-2	-	TRBJ2-3	-	TGTGCCAGCCGGCCGGGTAGCACAGATACGCAGTATTTT	CASRPGSTDTQYF
TRBV7-3	-	TRBJ2-3	-	TGTGCCAGCAGCCTTCGAGGAGCAAGGGGGTACACAGATACGCAGTATTTT	CASSLRGARGYTDTQYF
TRBV5-6	-	TRBJ1-2	-	TGTGCCAGCAGCCGACTCTATGGCTACACCTTC	CASSRLYGYTF
TRBV18	TRBD1	TRBJ2-3	-	TGTGCCAGCTCACCGAGCCGACAGGGTGGGGCAGATACGCAGTATTTT	CASSPSRQGGADTQYF
TRBV7-8	-	TRBJ2-3	-	TGTGCCAGCAGCTTAAATCCCGGGAGAACCACAGATACGCAGTATTTT	CASSLNPGRTTDTQYF
TRBV28	-	TRBJ2-3	-	TGTGCCAGCAGTTGGGGCAGGGGATCAGATACGCAGTATTTT	CASSWGRGSDTQYF
TRBV7-2	TRBD1	TRBJ2-7	-	TGTGCCAGCAGTTCACTGGGACAGGGGGAGACGCAGCAGTACTTC	CASSSLGQGETQQYF
TRBV2	-	TRBJ2-1	-	TGTGCCAGCAGGCTTCAGACCAATGAGCAGTTCTTC	CASRLQTNEQFF
TRBV7-9	-	TRBJ2-1	-	TGTGCCAGCAGCTTAGAAGGGGGCGGGGCCAATGAGCAGTTCTTC	CASSLEGGGANEQFF
TRBV7-2	TRBD2	TRBJ2-1	-	TGTGCCAGCAGTCCGGCTAGCGGGAGGAGGGGTGAGCAGTTCTTC	CASSPASGRRGEQFF
TRBV7-2	TRBD2	TRBJ2-1	-	TGTGCCAGCAGCACCGGGACTAGGAACAATGAGCAGTTCTTC	CASSTGTRNNEQFF
TRBV7-2	-	TRBJ1-2	-	TGTGCCAGCAGCCCCGGGGGGGGGTCGGGCTACACCTTC	CASSPGGGSGYTF
TRBV28	TRBD1	TRBJ1-1	-	TGTGCCAGCAGCCCGGGACAGCCGAACACTGAAGCTTTCTTT	CASSPGQPNTEAFF